Listed below are T cell receptor beta chains from one sample, sequenced in a study of OX40 agonist ivuxolimab in advanced cancers. Measured with immunoSEQ multiplex PCR; TCRdb has only the in-frame clones, and not every one. This sample yields over 70,000 clones, of which about 87% are seen a single time; about a tenth belongs to the top ten. The starting material was CD4+ or CD8+ T cells sorted from blood, obtained in a trial of the OX40 agonist ivuxolimab. These receptors were taken from an adult with an advanced solid tumor such as melanoma, head and neck, liver or kidney cancer. The CDR3 runs from the conserved cysteine through the conserved F or W.

TRBV4-1	TRBJ2-7	CASSQGRSYEQYF
TRBV29-1	TRBJ2-3	CSVDAGQGTDTQYF
TRBV27	TRBJ1-4	CASRPQGAYEKLFF
TRBV11-2	TRBJ1-4	CASSQGIGVEKLFF
TRBV28	TRBJ1-1	CASSLTASNTEAFF
TRBV2	TRBJ2-1	CASTSGEQFF
TRBV4-1	TRBJ2-7	CASSPYSGLLSYEQYF
TRBV5-4	TRBJ2-7	CASSLPGTGTYEQYF
TRBV18	TRBJ1-2	CASSPSWGPHYGYTF
TRBV28	TRBJ2-1	CASSWRGSYNEQFF
TRBV6-1	TRBJ1-4	CASSDLTGGISNEKLFF
TRBV27	TRBJ2-3	CASSLLRGGRRDTQYF
TRBV13	TRBJ2-2	CASQTGMNTGELFF
TRBV13	TRBJ2-1	CASSLRALAGNEQFF
TRBV27	TRBJ2-2	CASSPGHNTGELFF
TRBV13	TRBJ2-7	CASSDTQMVGGKGSYEQYF
TRBV27	TRBJ2-5	CASSSTGARAQYF
TRBV6-5	TRBJ2-5	CASSRGQVEETQYF
TRBV11-3	TRBJ2-2	CASSLDRWPNTGELFF
TRBV28	TRBJ1-1	CASSRLGDTEAFF
TRBV5-4	TRBJ2-3	CASSLGTSATDTQYF
TRBV4-1	TRBJ2-1	CASSLSGTSGSDEQFF
TRBV11-2	TRBJ1-1	CASSLGWTSGTEAFF
TRBV19	TRBJ2-1	CASSIGLAGVNEQFF
TRBV10-3	TRBJ1-1	CAISGDSVNTEAFF
TRBV5-1	TRBJ2-2	CASSKGQGAGELFF
TRBV27	TRBJ1-5	CASSSDSNQPQHF
TRBV27	TRBJ2-7	CASSFGGPSYEQYF
TRBV29-1	TRBJ2-7	CSVLDTSSYEQYF
TRBV29-1	TRBJ1-2	CSVGRLGKNGYTF
TRBV6-6	TRBJ2-1	CASRTTSSYNEQFF
TRBV10-2	TRBJ2-7	CASSAGGEQYF
TRBV11-2	TRBJ2-7	CASSLWDGGYEQYF
TRBV7-6	TRBJ2-2	CASSLAAGGLTGELFF
TRBV19	TRBJ2-1	CASIKYNEQFF
TRBV20-1	TRBJ2-7	CSAYGYFEQYF
TRBV5-1	TRBJ2-3	CASSPASAGGSTDTQYF
TRBV14	TRBJ1-2	CASSQVQGGLYGYTF
TRBV18	TRBJ1-1	CASSQQGGGLDAFF
TRBV6-1	TRBJ1-2	CASSEELGDFYGYTF
TRBV13	TRBJ1-6	CASSLTPGQNSPLHF
TRBV5-4	TRBJ1-2	CASSLKGRGPGYGYTF
TRBV5-1	TRBJ2-3	CASSLVASPDTQYF
TRBV29-1	TRBJ2-7	CSVLDWDRYEQYF